These T cell receptor beta chains were read from a single sample in a study of cytomegalovirus exposure and HLA in healthy donors. Using immunoSEQ multiplex PCR, the repertoire was profiled, and TCRdb retains in-frame clones only, with some absent. The profile shows some 120,000 clones, 55% to 70% of them singletons. The source material was PBMCs. All receptors derive from a woman aged 30 to 39 in good health and CMV-seronegative. The CDR3 runs from the conserved cysteine through the conserved F or W. D genes are given only for firm matches. Expanded clones are given a class, and other clones once, few, many or no size at all.

clone size	J gene	V gene	D gene	CDR3 protein	CDR3 DNA
few	TRBJ2-1	TRBV5-1	TRBD2	CASSTAGGGLNEQFF	TGCGCCAGCAGCACTGCCGGGGGAGGGCTGAATGAGCAGTTCTTC
.	TRBJ2-7	TRBV4-3	.	CASSQQEQGYEQYF	TGCGCCAGCAGCCAACAAGAGCAGGGTTACGAGCAGTACTTC
.	TRBJ2-7	TRBV25-1	.	CASSESRTDRVSYEQYF	TGTGCCAGCAGTGAATCTAGAACTGACAGAGTGTCCTACGAGCAGTACTTC
.	TRBJ2-7	TRBV10-1	.	CASSRRGGAGEQYF	TGCGCCAGCAGTCGGCGAGGGGGGGCGGGTGAGCAGTACTTC
.	TRBJ1-1	TRBV6-5	TRBD1	CASSSSSGTGDTEAFF	TGTGCCAGCAGTTCATCATCCGGGACAGGGGACACTGAAGCTTTCTTT
.	TRBJ2-7	TRBV6-1	.	CASSEGTGPYEQYF	TGTGCCAGCAGTGAAGGGACTGGCCCCTACGAGCAGTACTTC
few	TRBJ1-1	TRBV7-9	.	CSSSQGTLEAFF	TGTTCCAGCAGCCAGGGGACCCTTGAAGCTTTCTTT
.	TRBJ2-7	TRBV28	.	CASSLSTRHYEQYF	TGTGCCAGCAGTTTATCCACGAGGCACTACGAGCAGTACTTC
.	TRBJ1-1	TRBV6-1	.	CASNVPGMNTEAFF	TGTGCCAGCAACGTCCCGGGGATGAACACTGAAGCTTTCTTT
.	TRBJ1-6	TRBV4-2	.	CASSQDFALDNSPLHF	TGTGCCAGCAGCCAAGATTTCGCACTCGATAATTCACCCCTCCACTTT
.	TRBJ2-3	TRBV13	.	CASSWADTDTQYF	TGTGCCAGCAGCTGGGCCGACACAGATACGCAGTATTTT
.	TRBJ1-5	TRBV28	.	CASSFSWQDNQPQHF	TGTGCCAGCAGTTTTAGTTGGCAGGACAATCAGCCCCAGCATTTT
.	TRBJ2-1	TRBV29-1	TRBD2	CSSARSWGAGLAGNNEQFF	TGCAGCTCCGCCAGATCATGGGGCGCCGGACTAGCGGGGAACAATGAGCAGTTCTTC
.	TRBJ1-1	TRBV2	TRBD1	CASSLGQMNTEAFF	TGTGCCAGCAGCCTGGGACAGATGAACACTGAAGCTTTCTTT
few	TRBJ2-7	TRBV6-5	.	CASSYGPRGYEQYF	TGTGCCAGCAGTTACGGCCCCCGGGGCTACGAGCAGTACTTC
.	TRBJ1-2	TRBV28	TRBD1	CASSLRGQGLYGYTF	TGTGCCAGCAGCCTTAGGGGACAGGGGCTCTATGGCTACACCTTC
.	TRBJ2-5	TRBV5-1	.	CASSFGGDGTQYF	TGCGCCAGCAGCTTCGGGGGTGACGGGACCCAGTACTTC
.	TRBJ2-7	TRBV28	.	CASRRQGSGSYEQYF	TGTGCCAGCAGGAGACAGGGAAGCGGGAGCTACGAGCAGTACTTC
.	TRBJ2-6	TRBV11-3	TRBD2	CASSSGLSGILTF	TGTGCCAGCAGCTCGGGACTATCGGGGATCCTGACTTTC
.	TRBJ1-1	TRBV5-1	.	CASSREVNTEAFF	TGCGCCAGCAGTCGGGAGGTGAACACTGAAGCTTTCTTT
.	TRBJ2-7	TRBV7-8	TRBD1	CASSLAGTGDEQYF	TGTGCCAGCAGCTTAGCCGGGACAGGGGATGAGCAGTACTTC
once	TRBJ2-1	TRBV13	TRBD2	CASSLGGSGSYEQFF	TGTGCCAGCAGCTTAGGGGGTAGCGGGAGCTATGAGCAGTTCTTC
.	TRBJ1-2	TRBV4-3	.	CASSQSEGSNYGYTF	TGCGCCAGCAGCCAATCAGAGGGATCTAACTATGGCTACACCTTC
.	TRBJ2-2	TRBV25-1	TRBD1	CASSDFGQGVTGELFF	TGTGCCAGCAGTGATTTTGGACAGGGGGTCACCGGGGAGCTGTTTTTT
once	TRBJ1-5	TRBV6-1	TRBD1	CASSEGQGAGNQPQHF	TGTGCCAGCAGTGAAGGACAGGGGGCTGGCAATCAACCCCAGCATTTT
.	TRBJ2-1	TRBV27	TRBD2	CASSWGLAGGPGNEQFF	TGTGCCAGCAGTTGGGGACTAGCGGGAGGGCCGGGTAATGAGCAGTTCTTC
few	TRBJ2-3	TRBV11-1	TRBD2	CASSLIAGASTDTQYF	TGTGCCAGCAGCTTAATAGCGGGAGCCTCCACAGATACGCAGTATTTT
.	TRBJ1-2	TRBV27	.	CASSQRHRANYGYTF	TGTGCCAGCAGTCAGAGGCACAGGGCCAACTATGGCTACACCTTC